This T cell receptor (beta chain) was profiled in a study of shared clonotypes between healthy human individuals. Recent acute infections and vaccinations were absent in the healthy HIV-negative adult donors. Germline assignment: CDR1 SNHLY and CDR2 FYNNEI. V was shortened by 3 bases and J by 3 bases, with 3 bases between the two germline ends. This CDR3 contains 11 residues. As for this clone: What it recognizes is unknown. This may be a read error: a much more frequent sequence differs by one nucleotide.

Replicate PCRs run on sorted subsets employed approximately 0.2 ug DNA, 30,000 to 35,000 T cell genomes. The table came from immunoSEQ multiplex PCR; TCRdb's copy has only in-frame clones and leaves some out. The sample includes over 95,000 clones, about 70% of them seen just once. Overall study findings and caveats: Genetic and exposure-history diversity was limited by the small donor number. As a rule, naive subsets had a larger estimated richness than memory subsets.

This clonotype was sampled from a woman aged 25 to 39 in good health. The chain recombines TRBV2 with TRBJ2-7; D not resolved. Sequencing input: memory CD8+ T cells sorted from blood. Stated subset: CD45RO+ cells pooled with CCR7-negative TemRA cells. The CDR3 nucleotides read TGTGCCAGCAGTGATCACTACGAGCAGTACTTC. Its protein is CASSDHYEQYF.